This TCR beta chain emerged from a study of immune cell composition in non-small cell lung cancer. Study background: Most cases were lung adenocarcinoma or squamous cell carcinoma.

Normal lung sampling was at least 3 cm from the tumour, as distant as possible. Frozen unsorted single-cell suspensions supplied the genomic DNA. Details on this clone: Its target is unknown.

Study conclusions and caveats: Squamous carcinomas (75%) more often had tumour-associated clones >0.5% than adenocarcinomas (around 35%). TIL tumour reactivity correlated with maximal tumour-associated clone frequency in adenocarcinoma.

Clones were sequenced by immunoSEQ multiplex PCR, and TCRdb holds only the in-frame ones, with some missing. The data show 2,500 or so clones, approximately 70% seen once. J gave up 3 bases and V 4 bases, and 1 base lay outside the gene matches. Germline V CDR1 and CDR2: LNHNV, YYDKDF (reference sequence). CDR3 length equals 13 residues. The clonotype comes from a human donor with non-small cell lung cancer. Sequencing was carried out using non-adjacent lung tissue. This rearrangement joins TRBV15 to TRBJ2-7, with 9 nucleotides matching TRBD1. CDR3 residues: CATSMDRGYEQYF. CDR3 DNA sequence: TGTGCCACCAGCATGGACAGGGGCTACGAGCAGTACTTC.